This entry features one T cell receptor beta chain sequence. The antigen it recognizes is unknown. Within one base of it there is no much larger clone, and no base qualities were kept. The library was built by means of the immunoSEQ multiplex PCR assay. On the study's bioinformatics: A statistical classification framework was built to diagnose cytomegalovirus status from the catalog of TCR beta chain sequences. TCRdb provides this immuneACCESS table in a form limited to in-frame rearrangements. Some clones are lacking; in checked studies, under half of them reflect an unresolved V gene, and why the rest are absent is not known. That table is the source of V, J and clone size, and D and trimming were worked out from the DNA. This sample is represented by about 160,000 clones; 84% of them were singletons. The ten most abundant clones make up 10% of the sample. Counted from cysteine to phenylalanine, this CDR3 has 12 amino acids. Only the CDR3 DNA stays, 36 bases, in frame from base 1. The germline ends are 9 bases apart after V is trimmed by 4 bases and J by 2 bases. From a lookup of the germline V gene, CDR1 and CDR2 are SQVTM and ANQGSEA.

This sample is part of a study of cytomegalovirus exposure and HLA in healthy donors (dated by TCRdb to between 2016 and 2019). In the study overall: According to a later analysis, the 120 or so validation repertoires were produced on the same platform as the roughly 600 repertoires of the first cohort. The study was designed to test whether signatures of past pathogen exposure could be identified by cataloging public T cell receptors. Along with the roughly 710-subject first cohort, a separate validation cohort of over a hundred different subjects was used. To predict cytomegalovirus infection status, the study brought together high-throughput TCR immunosequencing, statistical association of individual TCRs with disease status, and machine learning. Results the study describes overall, beyond this receptor: A later analysis found that TCRs clustered in the first cohort also tended to co-occur in the 130 or so validation repertoires, with approximately 93% of cluster scores above 0. The study listed approximately 150 TCR beta chains as associated with cytomegalovirus. It was suggested by the authors that the approach could potentially be generalized to other disease states and immunological phenotypes. While some public TCRs were present in many individuals, most TCR sequences turned up only very rarely across donors. Cytomegalovirus status was reported to be diagnosed by the classifier with high specificity and sensitivity in both the original and validation cohorts. Three of the identified cytomegalovirus-associated TCR beta chains were confirmed in vitro to be specific for cytomegalovirus antigens. A later analysis lacked HLA typing for the validation cohort, so it scored co-occurrence in that cohort across all 120 or so repertoires.

Donors formed part of the validation cohort, which comprised 120 or so subjects and was distinct from the first cohort of fewer than 750 subjects. Sample: PBMCs. This chain joins TRBV29-1 to TRBJ2-7, with TRBD1 as a weak D call on 5 bases. The sequence was collected from a man under 40 in good health and CMV-seropositive. The CDR3 protein: CSVVGVTYEQYF. The nucleotide sequence reads TGCAGCGTTGTAGGGGTCACCTACGAGCAGTACTTC.